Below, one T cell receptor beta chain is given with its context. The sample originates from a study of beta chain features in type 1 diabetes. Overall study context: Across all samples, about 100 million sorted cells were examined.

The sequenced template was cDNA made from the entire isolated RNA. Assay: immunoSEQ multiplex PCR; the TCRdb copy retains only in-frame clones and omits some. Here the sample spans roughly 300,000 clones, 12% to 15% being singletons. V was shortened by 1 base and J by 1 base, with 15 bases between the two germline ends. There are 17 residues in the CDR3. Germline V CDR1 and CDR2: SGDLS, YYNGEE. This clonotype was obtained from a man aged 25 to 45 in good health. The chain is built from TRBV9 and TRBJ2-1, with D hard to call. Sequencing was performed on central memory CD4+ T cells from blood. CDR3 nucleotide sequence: TGTGCCAGCAGCGTAACCTTGCAAGGACGATCCTACAATGAGCAGTTCTTC. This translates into CASSVTLQGRSYNEQFF.